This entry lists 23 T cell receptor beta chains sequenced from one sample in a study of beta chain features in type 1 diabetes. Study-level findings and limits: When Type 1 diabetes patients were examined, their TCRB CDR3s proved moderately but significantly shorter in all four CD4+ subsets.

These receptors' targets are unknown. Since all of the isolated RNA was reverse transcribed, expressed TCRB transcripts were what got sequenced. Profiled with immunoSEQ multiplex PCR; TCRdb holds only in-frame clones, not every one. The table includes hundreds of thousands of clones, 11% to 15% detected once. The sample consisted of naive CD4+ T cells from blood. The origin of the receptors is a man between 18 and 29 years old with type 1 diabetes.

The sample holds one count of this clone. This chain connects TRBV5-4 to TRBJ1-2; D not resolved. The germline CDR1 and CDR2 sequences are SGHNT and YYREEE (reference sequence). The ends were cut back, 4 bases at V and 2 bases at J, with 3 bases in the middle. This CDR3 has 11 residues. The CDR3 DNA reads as TGTGCCAGCAGCCTGAACTATGGCTACACCTTC. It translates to CASSLNYGYTF.

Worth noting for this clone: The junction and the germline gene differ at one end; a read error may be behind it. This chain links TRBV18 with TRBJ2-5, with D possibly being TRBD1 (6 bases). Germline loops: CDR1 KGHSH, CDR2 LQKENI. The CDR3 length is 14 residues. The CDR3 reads CANSPGQQQETQYF. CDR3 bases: TGTGCCAACTCACCTGGACAGCAACAAGAGACCCAGTACTTC. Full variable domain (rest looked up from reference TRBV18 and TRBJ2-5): NAGVMQNPRHLVRRRGQEARLRCSPMKGHSHVYWYRQLPEEGLKFMVYLQKENIIDESGMPKERFSAEFPKEGPSILRIQQVVRGDSAAYFCANSPGQQQETQYFGPGTRLLVL.

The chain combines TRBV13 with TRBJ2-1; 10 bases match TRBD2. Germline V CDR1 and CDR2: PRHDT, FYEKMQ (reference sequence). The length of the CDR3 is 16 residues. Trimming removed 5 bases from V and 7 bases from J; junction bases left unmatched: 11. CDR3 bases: TGTGCCAGCAGCCCCATAGCGGGGGGCCTAGGGAATGAGCAGTTCTTC. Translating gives CASSPIAGGLGNEQFF.

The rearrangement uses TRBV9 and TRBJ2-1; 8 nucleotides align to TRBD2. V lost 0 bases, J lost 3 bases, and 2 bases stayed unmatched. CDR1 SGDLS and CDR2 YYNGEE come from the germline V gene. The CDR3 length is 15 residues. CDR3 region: CASSVDRGGYNEQFF. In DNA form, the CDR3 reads TGTGCCAGCAGCGTAGACCGGGGGGGCTACAATGAGCAGTTCTTC.

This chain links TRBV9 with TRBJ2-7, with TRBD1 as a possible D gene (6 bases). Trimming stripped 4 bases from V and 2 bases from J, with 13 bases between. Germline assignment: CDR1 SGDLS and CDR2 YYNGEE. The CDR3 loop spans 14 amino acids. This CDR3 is CASSPQGSPYEQYF. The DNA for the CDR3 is TGTGCCAGCAGCCCTCAGGGGAGTCCCTACGAGCAGTACTTC. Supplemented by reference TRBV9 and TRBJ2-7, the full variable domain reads DSGVTQTPKHLITATGQRVTLRCSPRSGDLSVYWYQQSLDQGLQFLIQYYNGEERAKGNILERFSAQQFPDLHSELNLSSLELGDSALYFCASSPQGSPYEQYFGPGTRLTVT.

Here the CDR3 reads CASSLGPAGANYGYTF. The CDR3 DNA reads TGTGCCAGCAGCTTAGGTCCGGCAGGGGCTAACTATGGCTACACCTTC. The chain carries TRBV7-2 and TRBJ1-2; perhaps TRBD1 as D (6 bases). The length of the CDR3 is 16 residues. V was cut by 1 base and J by 0 bases, with 12 bases left in between. Per germline, CDR1 SGHTA and CDR2 FQGNSA.

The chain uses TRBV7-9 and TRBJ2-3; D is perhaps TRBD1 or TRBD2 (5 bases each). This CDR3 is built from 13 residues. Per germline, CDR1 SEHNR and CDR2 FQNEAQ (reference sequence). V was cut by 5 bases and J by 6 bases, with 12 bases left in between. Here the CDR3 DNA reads TGTGCCAGCAGCATGAATTGGGGGGATACGCAGTATTTT. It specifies CASSMNWGDTQYF. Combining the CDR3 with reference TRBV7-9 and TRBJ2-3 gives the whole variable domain DTGVSQNPRHKITKRGQNVTFRCDPISEHNRLYWYRQTLGQGPEFLTYFQNEAQLEKSRLLSDRFSAERPKGSFSTLEIQRTEQGDSAMYLCASSMNWGDTQYFGPGTRLTVL.

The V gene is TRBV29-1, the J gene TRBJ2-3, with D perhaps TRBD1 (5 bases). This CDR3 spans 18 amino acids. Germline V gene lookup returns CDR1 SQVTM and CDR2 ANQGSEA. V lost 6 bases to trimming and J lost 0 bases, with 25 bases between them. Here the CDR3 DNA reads TGCAGCGTCCCCCGTCCCTATAAGGGGCCCAAAAGCACAGATACGCAGTATTTT. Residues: CSVPRPYKGPKSTDTQYF.

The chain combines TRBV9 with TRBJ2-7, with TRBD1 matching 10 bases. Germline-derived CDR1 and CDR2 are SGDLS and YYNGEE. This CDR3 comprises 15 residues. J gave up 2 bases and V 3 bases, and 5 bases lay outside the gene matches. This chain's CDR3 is CASSARTGGAYEQYF. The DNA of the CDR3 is TGTGCCAGCAGCGCCCGGACAGGGGGTGCCTACGAGCAGTACTTC.

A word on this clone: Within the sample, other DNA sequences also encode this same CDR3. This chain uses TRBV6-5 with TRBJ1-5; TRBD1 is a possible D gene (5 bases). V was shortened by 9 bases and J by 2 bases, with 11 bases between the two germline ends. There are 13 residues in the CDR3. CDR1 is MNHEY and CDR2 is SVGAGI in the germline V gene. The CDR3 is CASTRGGNQPQHF. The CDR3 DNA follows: TGTGCCAGTACCCGGGGGGGCAATCAGCCCCAGCATTTT.

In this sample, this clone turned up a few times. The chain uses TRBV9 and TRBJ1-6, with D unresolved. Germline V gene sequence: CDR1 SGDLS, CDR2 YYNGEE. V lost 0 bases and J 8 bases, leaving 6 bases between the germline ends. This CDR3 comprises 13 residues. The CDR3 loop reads CASSVEDDSPLHF. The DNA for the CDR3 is TGTGCCAGCAGCGTAGAGGACGATTCACCCCTCCACTTT.

The chain's CDR3 is CASSLEAGGFTDTQYF. The CDR3 coding sequence is TGTGCCAGCAGCTTAGAGGCGGGAGGATTCACCGATACGCAGTATTTT. J is TRBJ2-3 and V is TRBV7-2, with TRBD2 identical over 8 bases. The trim removed 1 base at V and 6 bases at J, leaving 9 bases unmatched. The CDR3 totals 16 residues. Looked up from germline, CDR1 is SGHTA and CDR2 is FQGNSA.

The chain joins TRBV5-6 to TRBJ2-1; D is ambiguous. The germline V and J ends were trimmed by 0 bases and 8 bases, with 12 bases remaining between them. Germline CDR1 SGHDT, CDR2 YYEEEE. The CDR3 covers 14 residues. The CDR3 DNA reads TGTGCCAGCAGCTTGGTTCGGGCGATGGATGAGCAGTTCTTC. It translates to CASSLVRAMDEQFF.

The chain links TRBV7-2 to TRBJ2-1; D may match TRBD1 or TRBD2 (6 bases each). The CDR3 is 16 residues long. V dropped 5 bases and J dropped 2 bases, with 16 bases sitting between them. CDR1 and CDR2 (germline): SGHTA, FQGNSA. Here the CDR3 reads CASSPGAGDPYNEQFF. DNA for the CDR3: TGTGCCAGCAGCCCGGGGGCAGGGGACCCCTACAATGAGCAGTTCTTC.

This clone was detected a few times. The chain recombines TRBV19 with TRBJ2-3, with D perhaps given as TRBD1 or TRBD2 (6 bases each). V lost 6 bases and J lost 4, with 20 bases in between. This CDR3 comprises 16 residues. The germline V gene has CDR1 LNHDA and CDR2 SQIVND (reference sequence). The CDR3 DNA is TGTGCCAGTAGGACCCCGAGGGGCGGGACACCAGATACGCAGTATTTT. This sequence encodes CASRTPRGGTPDTQYF.

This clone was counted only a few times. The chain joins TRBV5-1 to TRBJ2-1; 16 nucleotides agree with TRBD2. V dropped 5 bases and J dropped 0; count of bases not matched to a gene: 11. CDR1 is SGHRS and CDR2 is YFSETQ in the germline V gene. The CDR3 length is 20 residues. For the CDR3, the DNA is TGCGCCAGCAGATCCGCGGGACTAGCGGGGGGGCGCAGCTCCTACAATGAGCAGTTCTTC. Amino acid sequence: CASRSAGLAGGRSSYNEQFF.

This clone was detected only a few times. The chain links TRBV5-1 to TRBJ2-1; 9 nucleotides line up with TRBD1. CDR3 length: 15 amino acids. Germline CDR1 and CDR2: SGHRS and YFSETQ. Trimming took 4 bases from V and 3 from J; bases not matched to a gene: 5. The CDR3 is CASSGDRVVYNEQFF. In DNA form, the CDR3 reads TGCGCCAGCAGCGGGGACAGGGTTGTCTACAATGAGCAGTTCTTC.

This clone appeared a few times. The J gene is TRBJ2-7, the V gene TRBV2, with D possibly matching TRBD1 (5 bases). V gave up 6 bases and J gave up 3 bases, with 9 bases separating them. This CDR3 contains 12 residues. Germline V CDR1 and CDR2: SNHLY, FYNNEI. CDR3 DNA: TGTGCCAGCAGAGACCAGGGCTACGAGCAGTACTTC. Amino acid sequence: CASRDQGYEQYF.

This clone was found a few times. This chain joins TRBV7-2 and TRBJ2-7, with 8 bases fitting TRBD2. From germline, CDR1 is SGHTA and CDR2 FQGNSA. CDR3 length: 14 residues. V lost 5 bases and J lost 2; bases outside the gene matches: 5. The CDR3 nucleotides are TGTGCCAGCAGCCTACTAGCGGCCGCCTACGAGCAGTACTTC. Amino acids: CASSLLAAAYEQYF.

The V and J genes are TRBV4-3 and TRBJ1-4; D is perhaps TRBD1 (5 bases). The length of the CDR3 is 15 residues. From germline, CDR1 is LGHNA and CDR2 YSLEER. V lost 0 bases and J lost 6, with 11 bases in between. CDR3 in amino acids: CASSQDSRADEKLFF. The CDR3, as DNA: TGCGCCAGCAGCCAAGATAGCAGGGCCGATGAAAAACTGTTTTTT.

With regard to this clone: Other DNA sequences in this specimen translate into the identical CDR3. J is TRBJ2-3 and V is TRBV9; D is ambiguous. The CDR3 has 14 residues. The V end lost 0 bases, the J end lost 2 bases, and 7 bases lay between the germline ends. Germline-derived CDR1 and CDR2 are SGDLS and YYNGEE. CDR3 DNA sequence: TGTGCCAGCAGCGTAGGCGGCCTCACAGATACGCAGTATTTT. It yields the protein CASSVGGLTDTQYF.

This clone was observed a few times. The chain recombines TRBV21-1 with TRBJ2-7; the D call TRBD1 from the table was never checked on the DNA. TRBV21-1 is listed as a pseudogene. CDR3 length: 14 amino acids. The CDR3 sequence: CASSDRDRDYEQYF. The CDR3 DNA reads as TGTGCCAGCAGCGACCGGGACAGGGACTACGAGCAGTACTTC.

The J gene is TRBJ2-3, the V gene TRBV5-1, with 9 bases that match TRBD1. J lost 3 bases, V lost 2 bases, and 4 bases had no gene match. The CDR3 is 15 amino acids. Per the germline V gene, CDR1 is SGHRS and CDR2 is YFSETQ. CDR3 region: CASSFGTGRTDTQYF. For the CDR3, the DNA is TGCGCCAGCAGCTTCGGGACAGGGCGGACAGATACGCAGTATTTT.